The subject of this entry is one T cell receptor (beta chain). CDR3 length: 12 amino acids. CDR1 is SQVTM, CDR2 ANQGSEA, per germline. V trimming: 4 bases; J trimming: 5 bases; junction bases outside the gene matches: 5. The data originate from a study of blood T cell repertoires in COVID-19. In the study overall: Italy, Spain and the United States were the sources of the convalescent and acute COVID-19 samples.

In the original analysis: Amplification from reference gene primers served as the basis for estimated nucleated cell counts. Generated by immunoSEQ multiplex PCR, the TCRdb table keeps only in-frame clones and is missing some. That table gives V, J and clone size, and the DNA gave D and trimming. The table has roughly 100,000 clones, 84% seen once. The rearrangement joins TRBV29-1 to TRBJ2-7; TRBD1 agrees at 7 bases. The source material was peripheral blood. The receptor's source is a human donor in a cohort sampled during active or convalescent COVID-19. CDR3 DNA sequence: TGCAGCGTTGGACAGGGCGCTGACGAGCAGTACTTC. Amino acid sequence: CSVGQGADEQYF.